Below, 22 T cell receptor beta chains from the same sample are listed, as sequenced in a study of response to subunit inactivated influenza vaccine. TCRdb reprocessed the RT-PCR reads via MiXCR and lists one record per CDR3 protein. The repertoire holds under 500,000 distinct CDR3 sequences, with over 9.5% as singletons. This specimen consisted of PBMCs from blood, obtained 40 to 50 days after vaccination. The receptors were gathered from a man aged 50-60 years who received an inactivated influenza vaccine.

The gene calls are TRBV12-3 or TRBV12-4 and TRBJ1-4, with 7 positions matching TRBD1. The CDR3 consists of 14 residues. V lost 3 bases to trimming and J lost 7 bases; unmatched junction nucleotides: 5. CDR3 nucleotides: TGTGCCAGCAGTTTTAGGGACAGTGGTGAAAAACTGTTTTTT. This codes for CASSFRDSGEKLFF.

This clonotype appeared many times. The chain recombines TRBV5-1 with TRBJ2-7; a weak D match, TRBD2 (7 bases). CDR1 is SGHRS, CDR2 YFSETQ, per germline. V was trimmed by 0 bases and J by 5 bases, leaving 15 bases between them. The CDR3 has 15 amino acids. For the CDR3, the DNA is TGCGCCAGCAGCTTGGTGGGGGGGCCAGTGAACGAGCAGTACTTC. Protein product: CASSLVGGPVNEQYF.

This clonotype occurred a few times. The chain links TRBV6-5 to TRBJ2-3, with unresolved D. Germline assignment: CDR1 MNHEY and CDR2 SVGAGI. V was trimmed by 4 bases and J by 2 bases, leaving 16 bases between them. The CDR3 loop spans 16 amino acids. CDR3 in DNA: TGTGCCAGCAGTTCGGTACCTTCTGGGGACACAGATACGCAGTATTTT. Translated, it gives CASSSVPSGDTDTQYF.

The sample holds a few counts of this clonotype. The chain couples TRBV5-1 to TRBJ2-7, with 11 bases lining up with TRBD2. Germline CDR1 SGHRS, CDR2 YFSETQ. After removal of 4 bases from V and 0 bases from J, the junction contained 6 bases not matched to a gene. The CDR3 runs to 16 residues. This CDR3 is CASSTETSGVSYEQYF. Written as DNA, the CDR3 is TGCGCCAGCAGCACGGAGACTAGCGGGGTCTCCTACGAGCAGTACTTC.

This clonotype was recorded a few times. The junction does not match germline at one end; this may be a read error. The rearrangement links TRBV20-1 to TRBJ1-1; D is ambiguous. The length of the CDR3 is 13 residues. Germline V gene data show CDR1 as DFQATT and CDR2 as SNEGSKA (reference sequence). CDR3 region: CSARGQANTEAFF. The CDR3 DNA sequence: TGCAGTGCGAGAGGGCAGGCGAACACTGAAGCTTTCTTT.

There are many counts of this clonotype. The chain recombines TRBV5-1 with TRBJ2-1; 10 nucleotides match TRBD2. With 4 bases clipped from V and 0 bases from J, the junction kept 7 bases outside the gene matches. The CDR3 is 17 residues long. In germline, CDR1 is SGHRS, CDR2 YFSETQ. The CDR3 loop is CASSTSSGGISYNEQFF. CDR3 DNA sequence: TGCGCCAGCAGCACCAGTAGCGGGGGGATCTCCTACAATGAGCAGTTCTTC. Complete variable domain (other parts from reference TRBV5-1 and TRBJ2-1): KAGVTQTPRYLIKTRGQQVTLSCSPISGHRSVSWYQQTPGQGLQFLFEYFSETQRNKGNFPGRFSGRQFSNSRSEMNVSTLELGDSALYLCASSTSSGGISYNEQFFGPGTRLTVL.

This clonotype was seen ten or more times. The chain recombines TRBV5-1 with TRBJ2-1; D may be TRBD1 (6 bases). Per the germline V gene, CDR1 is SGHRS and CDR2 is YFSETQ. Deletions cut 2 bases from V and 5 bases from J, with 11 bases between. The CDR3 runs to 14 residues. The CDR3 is CASSFTGTNNEQFF. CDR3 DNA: TGCGCCAGCAGCTTCACGGGGACAAACAATGAGCAGTTCTTC.

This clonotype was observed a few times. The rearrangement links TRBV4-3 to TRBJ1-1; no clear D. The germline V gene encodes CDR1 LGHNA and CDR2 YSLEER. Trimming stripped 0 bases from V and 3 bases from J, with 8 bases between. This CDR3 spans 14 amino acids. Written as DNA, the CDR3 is TGCGCCAGCAGCCAAGATATTGGGGACACTGAAGCTTTCTTT. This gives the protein CASSQDIGDTEAFF.

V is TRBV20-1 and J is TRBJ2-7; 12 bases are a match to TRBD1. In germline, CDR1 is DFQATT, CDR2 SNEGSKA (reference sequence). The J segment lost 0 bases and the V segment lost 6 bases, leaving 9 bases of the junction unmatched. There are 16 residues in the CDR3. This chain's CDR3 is CSASGTGGLSSYEQYF. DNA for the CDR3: TGCAGTGCCTCCGGGACAGGGGGCCTCAGCTCCTACGAGCAGTACTTC.

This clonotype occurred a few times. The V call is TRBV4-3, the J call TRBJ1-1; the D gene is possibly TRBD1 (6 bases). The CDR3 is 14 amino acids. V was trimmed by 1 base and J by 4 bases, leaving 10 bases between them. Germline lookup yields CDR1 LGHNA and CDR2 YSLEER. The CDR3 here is CASSQVRGRTEAFF. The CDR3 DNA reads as TGCGCCAGCAGCCAAGTACGGGGGCGCACTGAAGCTTTCTTT.

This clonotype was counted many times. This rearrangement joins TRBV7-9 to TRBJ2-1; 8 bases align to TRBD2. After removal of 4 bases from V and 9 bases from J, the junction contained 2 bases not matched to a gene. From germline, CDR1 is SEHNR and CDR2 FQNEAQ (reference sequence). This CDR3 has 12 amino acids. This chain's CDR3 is CASSYGRGEQFF. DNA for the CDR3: TGTGCCAGCAGCTACGGGAGGGGTGAGCAGTTCTTC. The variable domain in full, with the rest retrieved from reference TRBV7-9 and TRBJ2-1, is DTGVSQNPRHKITKRGQNVTFRCDPISEHNRLYWYRQTLGQGPEFLTYFQNEAQLEKSRLLSDRFSAERPKGSFSTLEIQRTEQGDSAMYLCASSYGRGEQFFGPGTRLTVL.

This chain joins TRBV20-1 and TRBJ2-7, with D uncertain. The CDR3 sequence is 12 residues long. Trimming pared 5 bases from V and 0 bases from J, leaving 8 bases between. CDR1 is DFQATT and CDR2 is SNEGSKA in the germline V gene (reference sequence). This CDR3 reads CSADFVSYEQYF. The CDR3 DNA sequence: TGCAGTGCTGACTTTGTCTCCTACGAGCAGTACTTC.

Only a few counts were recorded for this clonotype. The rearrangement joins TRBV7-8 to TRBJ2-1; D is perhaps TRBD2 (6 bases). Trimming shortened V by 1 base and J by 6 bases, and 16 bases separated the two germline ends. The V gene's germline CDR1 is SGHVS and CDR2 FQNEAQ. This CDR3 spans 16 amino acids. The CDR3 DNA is TGTGCCAGCAGCTTAGGGCCGGAGGGCTCAACCAATGAGCAGTTCTTC. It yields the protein CASSLGPEGSTNEQFF.

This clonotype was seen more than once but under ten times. The CDR3 bases are TGTGCCACCAGTAAGGGCACTGAAGCTTTCTTT. Its translation is CATSKGTEAFF. The V and J genes are TRBV24-1 and TRBJ1-1; D uncertain. The CDR3 has 11 residues. Trimming shortened V by 6 bases and J by 4 bases, and 5 bases separated the two germline ends. In germline, CDR1 is KGHDR, CDR2 SFDVKD.

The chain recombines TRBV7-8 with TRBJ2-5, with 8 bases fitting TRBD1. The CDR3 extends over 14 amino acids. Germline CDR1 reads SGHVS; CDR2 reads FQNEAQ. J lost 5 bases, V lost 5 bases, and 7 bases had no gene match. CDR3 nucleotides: TGTGCCAGCAGCCCCGCCAGGGGGCGGGAGACCCAGTACTTC. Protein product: CASSPARGRETQYF.

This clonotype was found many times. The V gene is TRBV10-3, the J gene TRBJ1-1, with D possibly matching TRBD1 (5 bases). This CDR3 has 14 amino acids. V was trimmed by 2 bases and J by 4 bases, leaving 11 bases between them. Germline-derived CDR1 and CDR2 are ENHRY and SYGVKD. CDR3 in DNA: TGTGCCATCAGTGAGGGGGGAGTGGGCACTGAAGCTTTCTTT. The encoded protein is CAISEGGVGTEAFF.

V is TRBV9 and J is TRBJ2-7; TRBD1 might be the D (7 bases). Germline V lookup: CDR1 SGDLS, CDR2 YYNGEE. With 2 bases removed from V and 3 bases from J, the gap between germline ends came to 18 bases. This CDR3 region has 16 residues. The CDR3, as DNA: TGTGCCAGCAGCGTCTCCAGGGGGGACGGACGCTACGAGCAGTACTTC. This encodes CASSVSRGDGRYEQYF. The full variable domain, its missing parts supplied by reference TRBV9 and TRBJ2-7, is DSGVTQTPKHLITATGQRVTLRCSPRSGDLSVYWYQQSLDQGLQFLIQYYNGEERAKGNILERFSAQQFPDLHSELNLSSLELGDSALYFCASSVSRGDGRYEQYFGPGTRLTVT.

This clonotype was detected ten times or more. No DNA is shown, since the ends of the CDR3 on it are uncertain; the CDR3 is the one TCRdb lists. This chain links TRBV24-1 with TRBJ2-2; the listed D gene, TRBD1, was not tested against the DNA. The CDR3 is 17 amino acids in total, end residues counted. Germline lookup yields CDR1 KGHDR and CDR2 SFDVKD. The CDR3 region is CATTSGQLLEDTGELFF.

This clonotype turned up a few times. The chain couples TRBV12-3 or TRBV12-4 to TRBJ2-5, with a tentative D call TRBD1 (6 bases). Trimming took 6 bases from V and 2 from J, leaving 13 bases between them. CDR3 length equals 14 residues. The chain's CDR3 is CASSRSGQQETQYF. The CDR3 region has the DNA TGTGCCAGCAGCCGAAGCGGACAGCAAGAGACCCAGTACTTC.

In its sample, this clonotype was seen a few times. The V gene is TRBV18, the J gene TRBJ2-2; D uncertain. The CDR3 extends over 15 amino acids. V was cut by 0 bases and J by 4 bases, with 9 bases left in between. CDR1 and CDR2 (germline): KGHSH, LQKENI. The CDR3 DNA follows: TGTGCCAGCTCACCACCTGGCAGATCCACCGGGGAGCTGTTTTTT. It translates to CASSPPGRSTGELFF.

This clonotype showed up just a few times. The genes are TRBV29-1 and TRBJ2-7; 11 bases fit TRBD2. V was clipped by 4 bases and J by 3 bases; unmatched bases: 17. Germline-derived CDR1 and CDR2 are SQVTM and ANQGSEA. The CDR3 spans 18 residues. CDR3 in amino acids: CSVVGRQIRLAGLYEQYF. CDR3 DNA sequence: TGCAGCGTTGTTGGACGCCAAATCAGACTAGCGGGGCTCTACGAGCAGTACTTC.

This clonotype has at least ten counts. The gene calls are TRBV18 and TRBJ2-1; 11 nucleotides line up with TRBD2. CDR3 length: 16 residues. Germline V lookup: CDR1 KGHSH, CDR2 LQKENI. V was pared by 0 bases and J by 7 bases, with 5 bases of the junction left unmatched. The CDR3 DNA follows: TGTGCCAGCTCACCACCCCCACTAGCGGGAGTTAATGAGCAGTTCTTC. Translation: CASSPPPLAGVNEQFF.